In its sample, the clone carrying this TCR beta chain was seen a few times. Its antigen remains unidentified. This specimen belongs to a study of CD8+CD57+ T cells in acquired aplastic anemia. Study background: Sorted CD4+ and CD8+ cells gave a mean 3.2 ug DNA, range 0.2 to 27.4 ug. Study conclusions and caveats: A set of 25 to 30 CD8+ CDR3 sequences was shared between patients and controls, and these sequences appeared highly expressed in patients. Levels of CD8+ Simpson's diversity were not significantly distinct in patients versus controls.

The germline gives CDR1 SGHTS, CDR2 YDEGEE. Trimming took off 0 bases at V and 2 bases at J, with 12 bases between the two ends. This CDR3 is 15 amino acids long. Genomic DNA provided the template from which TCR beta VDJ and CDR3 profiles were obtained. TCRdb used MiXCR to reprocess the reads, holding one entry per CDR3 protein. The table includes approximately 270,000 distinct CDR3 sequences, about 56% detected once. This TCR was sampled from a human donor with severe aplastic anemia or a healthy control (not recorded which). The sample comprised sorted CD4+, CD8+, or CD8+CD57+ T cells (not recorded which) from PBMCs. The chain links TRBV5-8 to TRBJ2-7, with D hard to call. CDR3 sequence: CASSLAPADAYEQYF. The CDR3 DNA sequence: TGTGCCAGCAGCTTGGCCCCGGCGGACGCCTACGAGCAGTACTTC.